This T cell receptor (beta chain) was captured by sequencing in a study of OX40 agonist ivuxolimab in advanced cancers. About the full investigation: The costimulatory receptor OX40 (CD134) was targeted by ivuxolimab, a fully human IgG2 agonistic monoclonal antibody. The point of sequencing TCRbeta in the periphery was to test whether ivuxolimab changed TCR sequence diversity and drove clonal T-cell expansion. The paper describes the monotherapy dose-escalation part (N ≈ 51 patients) of the phase I trial of ivuxolimab. Intravenous ivuxolimab was administered to patients every 2 weeks at six dose levels: 0.01, 0.1, 0.3, 1.5, 3 and 10 mg/kg. Patients were allowed to have had prior anti-PD-1, anti-PD-L1 or anti-CTLA-4 therapy, and 40% of the dose-escalation patients had been treated with checkpoint inhibitors. A male proportion of around 81% and a mean age of 60 years, ranging from 23 to 79, were recorded for the dose-escalation cohort. Partial responses occurred in three dose-escalation patients, of whom one had hepatocellular carcinoma and two had cutaneous melanoma. Of the roughly 51 patients in dose escalation, some 20 had hepatocellular carcinoma, about 15 had melanoma, 9 had renal cell carcinoma and 9 had head and neck cancer. Overall study results and their limits: In partial responders in the 0.1-3.0 mg/kg groups, normalized peripheral clonal expansion was found to be among the lowest, especially among CD8+ T cells. After ivuxolimab, expanded clones were on average more numerous among CD8+ T cells than among CD4+ T cells. Low levels of normalized T-cell clonal expansion were also seen in some nonresponding patients. Which antigens the clonally expanded peripheral T cells were specific for was not determined. At doses from 0.1 to 3.0 mg/kg, clonal expansion was seen in both CD4+ and CD8+ blood T cells between baseline and week 6.

For sequencing of the TCRbeta CDR3 region, genomic DNA was extracted from the sorted cells. The immunoSEQ Assay was used to sequence the TCRbeta CDR3 regions. The source is immuneACCESS, and TCRdb retained only in-frame sequences with V and J called. Part of the clones is not carried over; for the studies checked, unresolved V genes explain less than half of this, and the remainder is unexplained. A total of around 18,000 clones appear in this sample, around 87% of them only once. The ten top clones hold 30% to 35% of the sample. Notes on this clone: Its antigen remains undetermined. There are no base qualities to consult, and no much larger clone falls within one base.

The CDR3 starts with the cysteine, ends with the phenylalanine, and has 15 residues. Kept here is only the CDR3 DNA, which spans 45 bases and is read in frame from base 1. Unmatched junction bases come to 5, with V trimmed by 5 bases and J by 3 bases. The germline V gene (reference sequence) supplies CDR1 SEHNR and CDR2 FQNEAQ. The trial excluded patients who had a history of autoimmune disease or who were on systemic immunosuppression. In every dose cohort, peripheral blood was drawn for TCR sequencing at baseline, cycle 4 day 1, and cycle 7 day 1. Samples came from an open-label, multicenter, first-in-human phase I dose-escalation trial of ivuxolimab. Adults with locally advanced or metastatic melanoma, renal cell, hepatocellular, or head and neck squamous cell carcinoma were enrolled in the trial. Before TCR sequencing, CD4+ T cells and CD8+ T cells from peripheral blood were sorted into separate populations.

The sample in question was CD4+ or CD8+ T cells sorted from blood, obtained in a trial of the OX40 agonist ivuxolimab. The chain was built from TRBV7-9 and TRBJ2-3, and 10 junction bases match TRBD2. The clonotype comes from an adult with an advanced solid tumor such as melanoma, head and neck, liver or kidney cancer. The base sequence is TGTGCCAGCAGCGTTACTAGCGGGATTACAGATACGCAGTATTTT. Its translation reads: CASSVTSGITDTQYF.